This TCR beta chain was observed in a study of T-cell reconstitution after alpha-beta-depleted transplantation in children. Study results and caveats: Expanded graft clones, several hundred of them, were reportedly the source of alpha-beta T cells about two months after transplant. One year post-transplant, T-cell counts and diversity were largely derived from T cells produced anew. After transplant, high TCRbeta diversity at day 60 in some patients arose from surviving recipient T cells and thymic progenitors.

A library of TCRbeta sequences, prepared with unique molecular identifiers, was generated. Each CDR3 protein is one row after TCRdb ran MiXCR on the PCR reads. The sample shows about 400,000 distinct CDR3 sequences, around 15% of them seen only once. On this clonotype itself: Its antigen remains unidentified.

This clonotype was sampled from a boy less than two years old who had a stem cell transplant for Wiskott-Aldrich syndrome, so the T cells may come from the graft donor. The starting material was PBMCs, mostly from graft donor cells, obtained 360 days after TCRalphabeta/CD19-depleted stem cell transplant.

The CDR3 nucleotides read TGTGCCAGCAGTTTATGGCGGGAGGGCCTCTACAATGAGCAGTTCTTC. Translation: CASSLWREGLYNEQFF. The chain employs TRBV12-3 or TRBV12-4 and TRBJ2-1; 9 bases match TRBD2. The V gene end was trimmed by 2 bases and the J gene end by 3 bases; junction bases not matched to a gene: 5. The CDR3 extends over 16 amino acids.